These T cell receptor beta chains were read from a single sample in a study of blood T cell repertoires in COVID-19. Clones were sequenced by immunoSEQ multiplex PCR, and TCRdb holds only the in-frame ones, with some missing. The table lists about 87,000 clones, about 71% of them singletons. The sequenced material came from peripheral blood. The receptors were sampled from a woman between 50 and 59 years old with acute or convalescent COVID-19. Both conserved end residues are part of each CDR3. Fields, in order: J gene, V gene, D gene, clone size, CDR3 DNA, CDR3 protein. A D gene is named only where the DNA matches it firmly. Not every row has a clone size; where given, it reads once, few, many or a size class.

j_gene: TRBJ1-3
v_gene: TRBV19
d_gene: TRBD1
abundance: .
CDR3nt: TGTGCCAGTAGTATCCGGACAGGGGGCACCACCCTCTCTGGAAACACCATATATTTT
CDR3aa: CASSIRTGGTTLSGNTIYF

j_gene: TRBJ1-1
v_gene: TRBV19
d_gene: .
abundance: once
CDR3nt: TGTGCCACCCTATCGGGGGGAAGAGGCACTGAAGCTTTCTTT
CDR3aa: CATLSGGRGTEAFF

j_gene: TRBJ1-1
v_gene: TRBV4-3
d_gene: .
abundance: few
CDR3nt: TGCGCCAGCAGCCTCGAGGGCTCTTACCCGTCTAACACTGAAGCTTTCTTT
CDR3aa: CASSLEGSYPSNTEAFF

j_gene: TRBJ1-2
v_gene: TRBV7-2
d_gene: .
abundance: few
CDR3nt: TGTGCCAGCAGCCCACGCCTAGGGGGTTTGGGGGGCTACACCTTC
CDR3aa: CASSPRLGGLGGYTF

j_gene: TRBJ2-3
v_gene: TRBV29-1
d_gene: .
abundance: .
CDR3nt: TGCAGCGTTGAAGAAGGCAGGGCTGGCACAGATACGCAGTATTTT
CDR3aa: CSVEEGRAGTDTQYF

j_gene: TRBJ1-2
v_gene: TRBV6-6
d_gene: TRBD1
abundance: .
CDR3nt: TGTGCCAGCAGTCAGGCGGGACAGCACCCTCTTTATGGCTACACCTTC
CDR3aa: CASSQAGQHPLYGYTF

j_gene: TRBJ2-5
v_gene: TRBV9
d_gene: TRBD2
abundance: .
CDR3nt: TGTGCCAGCAGCCCCGGGGGGGCGGAGACCCAGTACTTC
CDR3aa: CASSPGGAETQYF

j_gene: TRBJ1-2
v_gene: TRBV7-8
d_gene: .
abundance: once
CDR3nt: TGTGCCAGCAGCTTAGTCTCAGGGGTCGGCTACACCTTC
CDR3aa: CASSLVSGVGYTF

j_gene: TRBJ1-5
v_gene: TRBV4-3
d_gene: .
abundance: .
CDR3nt: TGCGCCAGCAGCCCAAAGGGGGATAGCAATCAGCCCCAGCATTTT
CDR3aa: CASSPKGDSNQPQHF

j_gene: TRBJ1-2
v_gene: TRBV28
d_gene: .
abundance: .
CDR3nt: TGTGCCAGCAGTCGGGGAGGGACAACGGGCCGGGGTGGCTACACCTTC
CDR3aa: CASSRGGTTGRGGYTF

j_gene: TRBJ1-2
v_gene: TRBV7-2
d_gene: TRBD1
abundance: few
CDR3nt: TGTGCCAGCAGCCTAGGACAGGGGCGGCAAGGCTACACCTTC
CDR3aa: CASSLGQGRQGYTF

j_gene: TRBJ1-6
v_gene: TRBV20-1
d_gene: TRBD1
abundance: few
CDR3nt: TGCAGTGCTAGTCGACAGGGAGTAAATTCACCCCTCCACTTT
CDR3aa: CSASRQGVNSPLHF

j_gene: TRBJ1-1
v_gene: TRBV29-1
d_gene: TRBD1
abundance: .
CDR3nt: TGCAGCGTGCAGGGACAGCCGAACACTGAAGCTTTCTTT
CDR3aa: CSVQGQPNTEAFF

j_gene: TRBJ1-5
v_gene: TRBV6-6
d_gene: .
abundance: .
CDR3nt: TGTGCCAGCAGCCCCGGACTGGGAGGGCAGCCCCAGCATTTT
CDR3aa: CASSPGLGGQPQHF

j_gene: TRBJ1-2
v_gene: TRBV28
d_gene: TRBD1
abundance: .
CDR3nt: TGTGCCTCCCAAGTCCCGGGACAGGGATACTATGGCTACACCTTC
CDR3aa: CASQVPGQGYYGYTF

j_gene: TRBJ1-1
v_gene: TRBV11-2
d_gene: .
abundance: .
CDR3nt: TGTGCCAGCAGCTCAGGACAGCAGAACACTGAAGCTTTCTTT
CDR3aa: CASSSGQQNTEAFF

j_gene: TRBJ2-3
v_gene: TRBV5-1
d_gene: TRBD2
abundance: .
CDR3nt: TGCGCCAGCAGCCCGGGACTAGCGGGGTCAGATACGCAGTATTTT
CDR3aa: CASSPGLAGSDTQYF

j_gene: TRBJ1-1
v_gene: TRBV5-1
d_gene: TRBD1
abundance: .
CDR3nt: TGCGCCAGCAGCCCGGAACAGGGGGAGAACACTGAAGCTTTCTTT
CDR3aa: CASSPEQGENTEAFF

j_gene: TRBJ2-7
v_gene: TRBV14
d_gene: TRBD1
abundance: once
CDR3nt: TGTGCCAGCGACAGTGTGACAGGGTCCGAGCAGTACTTC
CDR3aa: CASDSVTGSEQYF

j_gene: TRBJ1-4
v_gene: TRBV28
d_gene: .
abundance: once
CDR3nt: TGTGCCAGCCGGGTGGCTGGGGGCCCCGACGAAAAACTGTTTTTT
CDR3aa: CASRVAGGPDEKLFF